A selection of T cell receptor beta chains follows, all from one sample in a study of long-term antiretroviral therapy in people with HIV. Clones were read by immunoSEQ multiplex PCR, and TCRdb kept only the in-frame ones, dropping some. Of 20,000 to 25,000 clones detected, about four fifths appear once; the ten largest clones hold about 6%. This specimen consisted of unsorted PBMCs, obtained 0.7 years before starting antiretroviral therapy. The receptors were sampled from a young man with HIV. The CDR3 runs from the conserved cysteine through the conserved F or W. D genes are given only for firm matches. Not every row has a clone size; where given, it reads once, few, many or a size class.

>few|TRBJ2-7|NA|TRBV19
TGTGCCAGTAGTCCCCGGGACCAATCCTACGAGCAGTACTTC
CASSPRDQSYEQYF
>NA|TRBJ2-1|TRBD1|TRBV12-5
TGTGCTAGTGGTCCGGGGACAGGGGCCAGCAATGAGCAGTTCTTC
CASGPGTGASNEQFF
>few|TRBJ1-5|NA|TRBV30
TGTGCCTCCAAGCGGGTACGGAATCAGCCCCAGCATTTT
CASKRVRNQPQHF
>NA|TRBJ2-3|TRBD1|TRBV10-1
TGCGCCAGCAAGGCACAGGGGGGTACGCAGTATTTT
CASKAQGGTQYF
>NA|TRBJ2-3|NA|TRBV9
TGTGCCAGCAGCCCCCCCGGCACAGATACGCAGTATTTT
CASSPPGTDTQYF
>NA|TRBJ2-5|NA|TRBV7-7
TGTGCTAGCAGCTTCTACGGCAACCAAGAGACCCAGTACTTC
CASSFYGNQETQYF
>NA|TRBJ2-1|NA|TRBV7-2
TGTGCCAGCAGCACCGCTGATGAGCAGTTCTTC
CASSTADEQFF
>once|TRBJ1-2|NA|TRBV30
TGTGCCTGGAGGTGGAACGCAGGGATCTATGGCTACACCTTC
CAWRWNAGIYGYTF
>NA|TRBJ2-7|TRBD1|TRBV27
TGTGCCACCACGGGACAGAGCTCCTACGAGCAGTACTTC
CATTGQSSYEQYF
>NA|TRBJ2-1|NA|TRBV6-1
TGTGCCAGCAGTCCTGTTTACAATGAGCAGTTCTTC
CASSPVYNEQFF